A single sample gave rise to the 10 T cell receptor beta chains below, sequenced in a study of control samples from healthy donors and cancer patients. Generated by immunoSEQ multiplex PCR, the TCRdb table keeps only in-frame clones and is missing some. The repertoire consists of approximately 170,000 clones, with around nine tenths occurring once and the leading ten covering 0.68%. The sequenced material came from blood. These receptors all stem from a woman in her 30s in good health.

The J gene is TRBJ2-1, the V gene TRBV9; the D gene is possibly TRBD2 (6 bases). The CDR3 covers 17 residues. Germline V gene sequence: CDR1 SGDLS, CDR2 YYNGEE. Trimming removed 3 bases from V and 5 bases from J, with 21 bases in between. CDR3 sequence (DNA): TGTGCCAGCAGCGACCACTTACCGGGACTCCCCAACAATGAGCAGTTCTTC. Its protein product is CASSDHLPGLPNNEQFF.

This sequence joins TRBV25-1 and TRBJ2-7; 9 bases match TRBD1. This CDR3 region has 17 residues. CDR1 and CDR2 (germline): MGHDK, SYGVNS. V was pared by 4 bases and J by 4 bases, with 14 bases of the junction left unmatched. As DNA, the CDR3 is TGTGCCAGCAGTGCGCGCCTACAGGGGGCCCTTGGGTACGAGCAGTACTTC. As protein: CASSARLQGALGYEQYF.

The rearrangement joins TRBV7-2 to TRBJ1-1, with no clear D. The length of the CDR3 is 15 residues. V lost 7 bases and J 1 base, leaving 16 bases between the germline ends. Germline loops: CDR1 SGHTA, CDR2 FQGNSA. The CDR3 coding sequence is TGTGCCAGCAAAAGTAAAGGGAACCCGAACACTGAAGCTTTCTTT. Amino acid sequence: CASKSKGNPNTEAFF.

This clone has only one observation. The chain links TRBV19 to TRBJ2-5; D unresolved. The germline V gene encodes CDR1 LNHDA and CDR2 SQIVND (reference sequence). Trimming took off 6 bases at V and 9 bases at J, with 14 bases between the two ends. The CDR3 covers 12 residues. The DNA of the CDR3 is TGTGCCAGTAGCCCTGAATCTATGGCCCAGTACTTC. It encodes CASSPESMAQYF.

The rearrangement links TRBV3-1 (or the pseudogene TRBV3-2) to TRBJ2-3; the match to TRBD2 covers 9 bases. The CDR3 sequence is 18 residues long. The germline CDR1 and CDR2 sequences are LGHDT and YNNKEL (reference sequence). Trimming cost V 0 bases and J 1 base; bases outside gene matches: 8. For the CDR3, the DNA is TGTGCCAGCAGCCAAGATTGGGGTAGCGGGAGAGGCACAGATACGCAGTATTTT. This gives the protein CASSQDWGSGRGTDTQYF.

This chain joins TRBV25-1 and TRBJ1-2; no firm D call. Germline V gene lookup returns CDR1 MGHDK and CDR2 SYGVNS. V was cut by 6 bases and J by 4 bases, with 9 bases left in between. This CDR3 has 12 residues. CDR3 DNA: TGTGCCAGCAGCGAGGGAGGCTATGGCTACACCTTC. Residues: CASSEGGYGYTF.

The chain uses TRBV9 and TRBJ2-7; 11 bases agree with TRBD1. The CDR3 contains 15 residues. Germline V CDR1 and CDR2: SGDLS, YYNGEE. V was pared by 4 bases and J by 3 bases, with 6 bases of the junction left unmatched. The CDR3 nucleotides read TGTGCCAGCAGCCCAGGGACAGGGGGGTACTACGAGCAGTACTTC. This codes for CASSPGTGGYYEQYF.

The CDR3 sequence: CASSLSGLSTDTQYF. The CDR3 nucleotides are TGTGCCAGCAGTTTATCCGGGTTAAGCACAGATACGCAGTATTTT. The V call is TRBV27, the J call TRBJ2-3, with D unresolved. V dropped 0 bases and J dropped 0 bases, with 7 bases sitting between them. CDR3 length: 15 residues. Germline V gene sequence: CDR1 MNHEY, CDR2 SMNVEV (reference sequence).

In its sample, this clone was seen a few times. The chain employs TRBV19 and TRBJ1-1; 9 bases agree with TRBD1. CDR3 length: 15 amino acids. Germline CDR1 is LNHDA and CDR2 is SQIVND (reference sequence). The ends lost 5 bases at V and 2 bases at J; junction bases unmatched: 6. For the CDR3, the DNA is TGTGCCAGTAGTCCGCAACAGGGGGCCAACACTGAAGCTTTCTTT. Encoded protein: CASSPQQGANTEAFF.

A few counts support this clone. The V and J genes are TRBV19 and TRBJ1-5, with D possibly being TRBD1 (6 bases). Germline-derived CDR1 and CDR2 are LNHDA and SQIVND (reference sequence). The CDR3 sequence is 14 residues long. V gave up 3 bases and J gave up 6 bases, with 12 bases separating them. DNA of the CDR3: TGTGCCAGTAGTATGGGGGCGGGGGTTCAGCCCCAGCATTTT. Protein sequence: CASSMGAGVQPQHF.